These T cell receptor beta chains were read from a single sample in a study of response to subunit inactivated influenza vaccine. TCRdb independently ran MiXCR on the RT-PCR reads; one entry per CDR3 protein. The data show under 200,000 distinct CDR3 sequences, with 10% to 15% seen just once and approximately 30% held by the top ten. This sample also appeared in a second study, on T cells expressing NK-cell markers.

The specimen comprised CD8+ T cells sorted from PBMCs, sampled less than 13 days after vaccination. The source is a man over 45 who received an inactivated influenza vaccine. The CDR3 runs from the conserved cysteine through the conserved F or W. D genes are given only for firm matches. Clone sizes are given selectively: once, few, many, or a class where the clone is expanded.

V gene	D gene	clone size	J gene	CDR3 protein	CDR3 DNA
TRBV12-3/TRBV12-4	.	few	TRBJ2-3	CASTLDGAGDTQYF	TGTGCCAGCACCTTAGATGGGGCCGGAGATACGCAGTATTTT
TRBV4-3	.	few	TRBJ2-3	CASDRTDTQYF	TGCGCCAGTGACAGGACAGATACGCAGTATTTT
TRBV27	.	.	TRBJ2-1	CASSKLPAEVNEQFF	TGTGCCAGCAGTAAACTACCAGCGGAGGTAAATGAGCAGTTCTTC
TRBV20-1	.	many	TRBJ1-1	CSARPLGGPEAFF	TGCAGTGCTAGGCCACTCGGGGGACCTGAAGCTTTCTTT
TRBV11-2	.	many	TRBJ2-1	CASSLGVVEQFF	TGTGCCAGCAGCCTAGGCGTGGTTGAGCAGTTCTTC
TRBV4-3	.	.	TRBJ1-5	CASSNQPQHF	TGCGCCAGCAGCAATCAGCCCCAGCATTTT
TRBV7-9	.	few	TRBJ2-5	CASSFSPGDGRETQYF	TGTGCCAGCAGCTTTTCTCCGGGGGACGGTCGAGAGACCCAGTACTTC
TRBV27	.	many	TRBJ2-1	CASSQTSYNEQFF	TGTGCCAGCAGCCAGACAAGCTACAATGAGCAGTTCTTC
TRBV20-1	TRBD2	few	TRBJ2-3	CSANGLAGGESTDTQYF	TGCAGTGCTAATGGGCTAGCGGGGGGCGAAAGCACAGATACGCAGTATTTT
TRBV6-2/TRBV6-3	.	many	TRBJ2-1	CASSRALETDEQFF	TGTGCCAGCTCCCGGGCCTTAGAGACGGATGAGCAGTTCTTC
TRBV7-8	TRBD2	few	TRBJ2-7	CASSPWGSGGAHEQYF	TGTGCCAGCAGCCCCTGGGGGAGCGGGGGGGCACACGAGCAGTACTTC
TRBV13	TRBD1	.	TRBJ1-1	CASSSLAQGKHTEAFF	TGTGCCAGCAGCTCCCTAGCACAGGGGAAGCACACTGAAGCTTTCTTT
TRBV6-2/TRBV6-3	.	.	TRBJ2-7	CASTQGGLTIPRYEQYF	TGTGCCAGCACCCAAGGGGGGCTGACGATCCCTCGCTACGAGCAGTACTTC
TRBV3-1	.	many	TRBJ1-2	CASSPQPLYDGYTF	TGTGCCAGCAGCCCTCAGCCTCTGTATGATGGCTACACCTTC
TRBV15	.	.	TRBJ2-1	CATSRDRGIYNEQFF	TGTGCCACCAGCAGAGATCGGGGCATATACAATGAGCAGTTCTTC
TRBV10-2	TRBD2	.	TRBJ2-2	CASSRMGAGGLIGELFF	TGCGCCAGCAGTAGAATGGGGGCGGGGGGGCTGATCGGGGAGCTGTTTTTT
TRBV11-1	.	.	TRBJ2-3	CASSLVGGGDTQYF	TGTGCCAGCAGCTTAGTGGGTGGCGGAGATACGCAGTATTTT
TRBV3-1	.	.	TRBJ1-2	CASSHALAYGYTF	TGTGCCAGCAGCCATGCCTTGGCGTATGGCTACACCTTC
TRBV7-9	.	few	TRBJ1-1	CASSLDGNEAFF	TGTGCCAGCAGCTTAGACGGGAATGAAGCTTTCTTT
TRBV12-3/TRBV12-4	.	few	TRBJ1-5	CASSLRAGNQPQHF	TGTGCCAGCAGTTTAAGAGCGGGCAATCAGCCCCAGCATTTT
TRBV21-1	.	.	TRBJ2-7	CASSPGGDRTFPGGSYEQYF	TGTGCCAGCAGCCCCGGGGGGGACAGGACCTTTCCGGGGGGCTCCTACGAGCAGTACTTC
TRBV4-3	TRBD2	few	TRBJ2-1	CASSHLGGEAYNEQFF	TGCGCCAGCAGCCATTTGGGGGGGGAGGCCTACAATGAGCAGTTCTTC
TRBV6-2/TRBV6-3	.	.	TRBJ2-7	CASSYTSSASYEQYF	TGTGCCAGCAGTTATACATCTAGCGCCTCCTACGAGCAGTACTTC
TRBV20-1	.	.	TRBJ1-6	CSANPTGRYNSPLHF	TGCAGTGCAAACCCAACAGGACGCTATAATTCACCCCTCCACTTT
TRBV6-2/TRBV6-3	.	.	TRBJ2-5	CASSSTHFQETQYF	TGTGCCAGCAGCTCAACCCACTTCCAAGAGACCCAGTACTTC
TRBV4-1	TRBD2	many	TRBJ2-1	CASSRQVAGGLEQFF	TGCGCCAGCAGCCGTCAAGTAGCGGGAGGGCTTGAGCAGTTCTTC
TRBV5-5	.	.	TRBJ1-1	CASSGLAEQAFF	TGTGCCAGCAGCGGCTTGGCAGAGCAAGCTTTCTTT
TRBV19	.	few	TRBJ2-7	CASSIDSGLPEQYF	TGTGCCAGTAGTATTGATTCAGGGCTTCCCGAGCAGTACTTC
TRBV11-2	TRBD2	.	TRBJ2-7	CASSFRREESYEQYF	TGTGCCAGCAGCTTTAGGCGGGAGGAATCCTACGAGCAGTACTTC
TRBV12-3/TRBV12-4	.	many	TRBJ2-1	CASSPDYDNEQFF	TGTGCCAGCAGCCCCGACTACGACAATGAGCAGTTCTTC
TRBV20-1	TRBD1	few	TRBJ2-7	CSADFVGQGPEQYF	TGCAGTGCTGACTTTGTGGGACAGGGGCCCGAGCAGTACTTC
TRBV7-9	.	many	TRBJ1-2	CASSLSGRAGYDGYTF	TGTGCCAGCAGCTTATCGGGGCGGGCCGGTTACGATGGCTACACCTTC
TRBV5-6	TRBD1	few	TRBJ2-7	CASSPGQPMYEQYF	TGTGCCAGCAGCCCGGGACAGCCAATGTACGAGCAGTACTTC
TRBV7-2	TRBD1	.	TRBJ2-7	CASNLIGDRLSYEQYF	TGTGCCAGCAACTTAATCGGGGACAGGCTCTCCTACGAGCAGTACTTC
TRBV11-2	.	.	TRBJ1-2	CASSQTGVYGYTF	TGTGCCAGCAGCCAGACCGGGGTCTATGGCTACACCTTC
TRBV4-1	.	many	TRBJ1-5	CASSQAGAGNQPQHF	TGCGCCAGCAGCCAAGCCGGAGCCGGCAATCAGCCCCAGCATTTT
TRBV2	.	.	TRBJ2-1	CASSAGGFDYNEQFF	TGTGCCAGCAGTGCCGGCGGGTTTGACTACAATGAGCAGTTCTTC
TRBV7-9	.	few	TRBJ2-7	CASSLQSEQYF	TGTGCCAGCAGCTTACAGTCCGAGCAGTACTTC
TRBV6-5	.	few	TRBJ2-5	CASSYYGLGHYLQETQYF	TGTGCCAGCAGTTATTATGGGTTAGGACACTACCTACAAGAGACCCAGTACTTC
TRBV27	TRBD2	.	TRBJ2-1	CASSLGVTSGTGEQFF	TGTGCCAGCAGTTTGGGGGTAACTAGCGGGACAGGTGAGCAGTTCTTC
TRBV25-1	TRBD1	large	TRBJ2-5	CASSERGHQETQYF	TGTGCCAGCAGTGAGAGGGGGCACCAAGAGACCCAGTACTTC
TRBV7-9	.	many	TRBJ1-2	CASSLNPRNYGYTF	TGTGCCAGCAGCTTAAACCCACGGAACTATGGCTACACCTTC
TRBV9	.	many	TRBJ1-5	CASSGGGNQPQHF	TGTGCCAGCAGCGGAGGGGGCAATCAGCCCCAGCATTTT
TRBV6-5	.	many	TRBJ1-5	CASSYSFADNQPQHF	TGTGCCAGCAGTTACTCGTTCGCAGACAATCAGCCCCAGCATTTT
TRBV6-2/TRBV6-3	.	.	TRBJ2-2	CASSVRQGGWARTGELFF	TGTGCCAGCAGTGTCAGACAAGGAGGCTGGGCGAGGACCGGGGAGCTGTTTTTT
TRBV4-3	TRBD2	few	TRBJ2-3	CASSQDVRGETDTQYF	TGCGCCAGCAGCCAAGATGTTCGGGGGGAGACAGATACGCAGTATTTT
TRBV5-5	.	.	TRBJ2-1	CAISFGLGRNEQFF	TGTGCCATCAGCTTCGGGCTAGGACGCAATGAGCAGTTCTTC
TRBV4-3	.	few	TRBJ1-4	CASSQDEAQDNEKLFF	TGCGCCAGCAGCCAAGATGAAGCACAGGATAATGAAAAACTGTTTTTT
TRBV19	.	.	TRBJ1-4	CASSKRALNEKLFF	TGTGCCAGTAGTAAAAGGGCCCTTAATGAAAAACTGTTTTTT
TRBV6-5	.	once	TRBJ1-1	CASCYASPNTEAFF	TGTGCCAGCTGTTACGCCTCCCCGAACACTGAAGCTTTCTTT